The 10 T cell receptor beta chains below were found in one sample sequenced in a study of blood T cell repertoires in COVID-19. Assay used: immunoSEQ multiplex PCR; TCRdb lists only in-frame clones, some missing. This table holds about 150,000 clones, around 84% found once. Sequenced material: peripheral blood. Receptors originate from a woman of 80 years or more with COVID-19, enrolled during active disease.

This sequence joins TRBV28 and TRBJ2-4, with no clear D. Deletions cut 3 bases from V and 4 bases from J, with 10 bases between. Germline V lookup: CDR1 MDHEN, CDR2 SYDVKM. CDR3 length: 14 amino acids. The CDR3 loop is CASSFELVKNIQYF. The DNA of the CDR3 is TGTGCCAGCAGTTTCGAATTAGTAAAAAACATTCAGTACTTC. Variable domain in full (rest from reference TRBV28 and TRBJ2-4): DVKVTQSSRYLVKRTGEKVFLECVQDMDHENMFWYRQDPGLGLRLIYFSYDVKMKEKGDIPEGYSVSREKKERFSLILESASTNQTSMYLCASSFELVKNIQYFGAGTRLSVL.

The chain has TRBV6-5 and TRBJ2-5; the match to TRBD1 covers 10 bases. Germline V CDR1 and CDR2: MNHEY, SVGAGI. This CDR3 is built from 15 residues. Germline trimming cut 2 bases from V and 4 bases from J; bases unmatched to any gene: 4. The CDR3 region has the DNA TGTGCCAGCAGTTACGCGACAGGGGGCACAGAGACCCAGTACTTC. It translates to CASSYATGGTETQYF.

The rearrangement uses TRBV7-2 and TRBJ1-1; TRBD1 matches 7 bases. J was trimmed by 0 bases and V by 1 base; bases with no gene match: 11. Germline CDR1 is SGHTA and CDR2 is FQGNSA. The CDR3 totals 18 residues. CDR3 in amino acids: CASSLERDRFYVNTEAFF. The CDR3 DNA follows: TGTGCCAGCAGCTTAGAACGGGACAGATTTTACGTGAACACTGAAGCTTTCTTT.

This clone was seen only a few times. This chain links TRBV5-8 with TRBJ2-3, with 9 bases fitting TRBD1. This CDR3 has 15 amino acids. The germline CDR1 and CDR2 sequences are SGHTS and YDEGEE. The J segment lost 0 bases and the V segment lost 5 bases, leaving 4 bases of the junction unmatched. Here the CDR3 DNA reads TGTGCCAGCAGTATCGGACAGGGGAGCACAGATACGCAGTATTTT. Translation gives CASSIGQGSTDTQYF.

The rearrangement links TRBV5-1 to TRBJ2-1; the match to TRBD2 covers 13 bases. In germline, CDR1 is SGHRS, CDR2 YFSETQ. The CDR3 extends over 18 amino acids. J gave up 2 bases and V 0 bases, and 5 bases lay outside the gene matches. The CDR3 protein is CASSLAGLAGAPYNEQFF. CDR3 DNA: TGCGCCAGCAGCTTGGCCGGACTAGCGGGAGCCCCCTACAATGAGCAGTTCTTC.

The chain links TRBV5-1 to TRBJ2-1; TRBD1 aligns across 9 bases. The trim removed 4 bases at V and 0 bases at J, leaving 2 bases unmatched. Germline-derived CDR1 and CDR2 are SGHRS and YFSETQ. CDR3 length: 15 residues. CDR3: CASSPQGASYNEQFF. In DNA, the CDR3 is TGCGCCAGCAGCCCACAGGGGGCCTCCTACAATGAGCAGTTCTTC.

The chain uses TRBV19 and TRBJ2-3; 10 bases agree with TRBD2. Unmatched junction bases numbered 6, after V lost 6 bases and J lost 3 bases. Germline V gene lookup returns CDR1 LNHDA and CDR2 SQIVND (reference sequence). The CDR3 has 15 residues. The CDR3 DNA follows: TGTGCCAGTAGCAAACTAGCGGGAAAGACAGATACGCAGTATTTT. Protein product: CASSKLAGKTDTQYF. Filled out from reference TRBV19 and TRBJ2-3, the complete variable domain reads DGGITQSPKYLFRKEGQNVTLSCEQNLNHDAMYWYRQDPGQGLRLIYYSQIVNDFQKGDIAEGYSVSREKKESFPLTVTSAQKNPTAFYLCASSKLAGKTDTQYFGPGTRLTVL.

The V call is TRBV7-3, the J call TRBJ2-2; weak D call: TRBD1 (5 bases). CDR1 and CDR2 from the germline V gene are SGHTA and FQGTGA. V dropped 3 bases and J dropped 7 bases, with 12 bases sitting between them. The CDR3 is 14 residues long. This CDR3 reads CASSLSPGIGELFF. The CDR3 DNA follows: TGTGCCAGCAGCTTGTCCCCAGGGATCGGGGAGCTGTTTTTT.

The chain couples TRBV19 to TRBJ2-2, with TRBD1 as a possible D gene (5 bases). Germline V gene lookup returns CDR1 LNHDA and CDR2 SQIVND (reference sequence). V shed 0 bases and J shed 3 bases, with 8 bases lying between them. The CDR3 sequence is 15 residues long. This CDR3 is CASSIDRVYTGELFF. CDR3 DNA: TGTGCCAGTAGTATAGACAGGGTATACACCGGGGAGCTGTTTTTT.

The CDR3 loop is CASSQSGRGFSGYTF. CDR3 bases: TGTGCCAGCAGCCAATCTGGGAGGGGTTTCTCTGGCTACACCTTC. This chain uses TRBV3-1 (or the pseudogene TRBV3-2) with TRBJ1-2, with a tentative D call TRBD1 (5 bases). Germline V gene sequence: CDR1 LGHDT, CDR2 YNNKEL (reference sequence). Trimming took off 2 bases at V and 7 bases at J, with 17 bases between the two ends. The CDR3 has 15 residues.